The entry below gives a single T cell receptor (beta chain) sequence along with its context. This sample is part of a study of blood T cell repertoires in COVID-19. On the study more broadly: The analysed material was cDNA or gDNA that came from T cells, B-cell-depleted T cells, or PBMCs.

Generated by immunoSEQ multiplex PCR, the TCRdb table keeps only in-frame clones and is missing some. The sample yields about 350,000 clones, roughly 89% seen once. J gave up 9 bases and V 6 bases, and 11 bases lay outside the gene matches. Germline lookup yields CDR1 LNHDA and CDR2 SQIVND (reference sequence). The CDR3 extends over 14 amino acids. The chain carries TRBV19 and TRBJ2-1; 7 nucleotides match TRBD2. The sample taken for sequencing was peripheral blood. The source is a man aged 30 to 39 with COVID-19, enrolled during active disease. Here the CDR3 DNA reads TGTGCCAGTAGGACTAGCTCGTTTGAGGTTGAGCAGTTCTTC. Residues: CASRTSSFEVEQFF.